The entry that follows covers one T cell receptor beta chain sequence. The target antigen is unknown. TCRdb reanalyzed the 5' RACE reads and collapses them to one entry per CDR3 protein, without DNA. This sample's table has 550,000 to 600,000 distinct CDR3 sequences. These data belong to a study of T cells expressing NK-cell markers. Study-level points and caveats: What remained unclear was the HCMV specificity of expanded NKG2C+ T cell clones. Once again these clonotypes came out on top in the CD3+CD56-NKG2C+ fraction of a handful of donors.

The CDR3 runs 16 residues. Germline V gene sequence: CDR1 LNHNV, CDR2 YYDKDF (reference sequence). The V and J genes are TRBV15 and TRBJ2-2; TCRdb reports TRBD2, a call that lacks DNA to check it against. The sequenced sample was blood T cells: a sorted CD56 or NKG2C T cell subset, CD4+ or CD8+ T cells, or bulk PBMC T cells (not recorded which). The clonotype was recovered from a man in his late teens or twenties in good health. The CDR3 region is CATSRGPGLATGELFF.